Presented here are 7 T cell receptor beta chains from one specimen sequenced in a study of blood T cell repertoires in COVID-19. The data were produced by immunoSEQ multiplex PCR, yet TCRdb's version contains in-frame clones alone and is incomplete. The sample has 200,000 or so clones, more than 80% seen once. Sample: peripheral blood. The receptors originated from a woman of 80 years or more with acute or convalescent COVID-19.

This chain links TRBV6-6 with TRBJ1-3, with TRBD1 matching over 9 bases. The CDR3 spans 14 residues. The ends lost 6 bases at V and 1 base at J; junction bases unmatched: 1. Looked up from germline, CDR1 is MNHNY and CDR2 is SVGAGI (reference sequence). The CDR3 loop is CASSGTGSGNTIYF. CDR3 nucleotide sequence: TGTGCCAGCAGCGGGACAGGGTCTGGAAACACCATATATTTT.

This sequence joins TRBV30 and TRBJ2-7, with 8 bases lining up with TRBD1. CDR1 and CDR2 from the germline V gene are GTSNPN and SVGIG (reference sequence). The CDR3 extends over 12 amino acids. V trimming: 5 bases; J trimming: 3 bases; junction bases outside the gene matches: 3. The CDR3: CAWGTGNYEQYF. The CDR3 DNA reads as TGTGCCTGGGGGACAGGAAACTACGAGCAGTACTTC.

This clone turned up a few times. The CDR3 loop reads CASPKGRRANQPQHF. In DNA form, the CDR3 reads TGTGCCAGCCCCAAGGGGCGGAGGGCTAATCAGCCCCAGCATTTT. The J gene is TRBJ1-5, the V gene TRBV6-7; the D gene is possibly TRBD1 (5 bases). TRBV6-7 carries the ORF label, with uncertain function. Deletions cut 8 bases from V and 4 bases from J, with 18 bases between. The length of the CDR3 is 15 residues.

V gene TRBV6-1 combines with J gene TRBJ1-1; no definite D call. Germline values: CDR1 MNHNS, CDR2 SASEGT. The CDR3 is made up of 18 amino acids. V was shortened by 4 bases and J by 5 bases, with 26 bases between the two germline ends. CDR3 DNA: TGTGCCAGCAGTGTGGGAGGGCTGGGCCGGAAAAGGAGGACTGAAGCTTTCTTT. Its translation is CASSVGGLGRKRRTEAFF.

Only a few counts were recorded for this clone. The chain employs TRBV5-4 and TRBJ2-3; 9 bases are shared with TRBD2. The CDR3 runs to 16 residues. The junction had 11 bases not matched to a gene; V was cut back by 3 bases and J by 6 bases. Germline-derived CDR1 and CDR2 are SGHNT and YYREEE (reference sequence). The CDR3 sequence is CASSSPKAGGEDTQYF. CDR3 DNA sequence: TGTGCCAGCAGCTCTCCCAAGGCGGGGGGGGAGGATACGCAGTATTTT.

The V call is TRBV19, the J call TRBJ2-5; 7 bases line up with TRBD2. The V gene end was trimmed by 2 bases and the J gene end by 4 bases; junction bases not matched to a gene: 10. Germline CDR1 reads LNHDA; CDR2 reads SQIVND (reference sequence). This CDR3 spans 16 amino acids. CDR3 loop: CASSIQGAGVRETQYF. The CDR3 DNA is TGTGCCAGTAGTATACAAGGGGCGGGAGTCAGAGAGACCCAGTACTTC.

The genes are TRBV12-5 and TRBJ1-2, with TRBD1 matching 7 bases. CDR3 length: 13 amino acids. The V gene end was trimmed by 6 bases and the J gene end by 8 bases; junction bases not matched to a gene: 9. In germline, CDR1 is LGHNT, CDR2 FRNRAP. The DNA for the CDR3 is TGTGCTAGTGGCCTTCCAGACAGGGACGGCTACACCTTC. It encodes CASGLPDRDGYTF.